This T cell receptor (beta chain) was retrieved from a study of tumor-infiltrating lymphocytes in glioblastoma multiforme. Overall study results and limits: The TCR and somatic mutation analysis included just one glioblastoma patient.

TCR beta libraries were built from RNA through three nested multiplex PCR rounds using modified ARM-PCR. These TCRB libraries lack any described unique molecular identifiers. TCRdb independently ran MiXCR on the multiplex PCR reads; one entry per CDR3 protein. This sample carries 15,000 to 25,000 distinct CDR3 sequences, 55% to 75% of them seen once, and the ten largest clones take 15% to 20%. Comment on this clonotype: Its antigen is undetermined.

Input material: peripheral blood. This clonotype originated in a male donor with glioblastoma.

As DNA, the CDR3 is TGTGCCATCAGTAACTCCGGAACGGTCTCCTACGAGCAGTACTTC. Translated, it gives CAISNSGTVSYEQYF. This chain uses TRBV10-3 with TRBJ2-7; no definite D call. CDR3 size: 15 residues. The V and J ends lost 5 bases and 0 bases respectively, with 14 bases between them. Germline CDR1 is ENHRY and CDR2 is SYGVKD.